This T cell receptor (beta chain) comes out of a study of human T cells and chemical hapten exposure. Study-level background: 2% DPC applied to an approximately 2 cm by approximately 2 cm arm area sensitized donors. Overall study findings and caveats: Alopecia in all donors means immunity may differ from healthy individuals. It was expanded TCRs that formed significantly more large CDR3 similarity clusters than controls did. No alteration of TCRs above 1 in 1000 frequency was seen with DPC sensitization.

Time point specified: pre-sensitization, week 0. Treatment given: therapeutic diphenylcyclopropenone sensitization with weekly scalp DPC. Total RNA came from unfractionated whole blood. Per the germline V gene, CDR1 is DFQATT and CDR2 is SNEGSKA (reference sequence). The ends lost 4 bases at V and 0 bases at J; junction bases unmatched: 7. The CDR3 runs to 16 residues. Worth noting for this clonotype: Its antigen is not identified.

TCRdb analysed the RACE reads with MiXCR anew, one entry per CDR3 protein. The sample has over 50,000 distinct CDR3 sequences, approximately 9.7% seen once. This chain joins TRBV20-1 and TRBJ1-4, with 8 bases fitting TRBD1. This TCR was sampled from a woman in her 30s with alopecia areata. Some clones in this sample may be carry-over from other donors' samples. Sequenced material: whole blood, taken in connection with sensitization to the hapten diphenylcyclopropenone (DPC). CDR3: CSATSPDRATNEKLFF. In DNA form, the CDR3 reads TGCAGTGCTACAAGTCCGGACAGGGCAACTAATGAAAAACTGTTTTTT.